One and the same sample provided the 25 T cell receptor beta chains below, sequenced in a study of T-cell memory formation after mild COVID-19. TCRdb re-called the 5' RACE reads with MiXCR, one entry per CDR3 protein. The data contain about 620,000 distinct CDR3 sequences, under 20% of them singletons. Sequences were obtained from PBMCs or a T cell subset sorted from them (not recorded which). These receptor sequences come from an adult woman who had mild COVID-19 (a few samples of this study predate the infection). Cell type and time point are not known.

The chain carries TRBV12-3 or TRBV12-4 and TRBJ1-1; possibly TRBD1 for D (5 bases). The CDR3 sequence is 13 residues long. The V end lost 5 bases, the J end lost 4 bases, and 11 bases lay between the germline ends. In DNA form, the CDR3 reads TGTGCCAGCAGTGCCAGGGTTGGCACTGAAGCTTTCTTT. Protein sequence: CASSARVGTEAFF.

This clonotype appeared a few times. The chain links TRBV24-1 to TRBJ2-3; 10 bases fit TRBD2. Germline V gene lookup returns CDR1 KGHDR and CDR2 SFDVKD. CDR3 length: 16 amino acids. V shed 2 bases, J shed 4 bases, and the junction held 5 bases outside the gene matches. The CDR3 is CATSDSRLAGADTQYF. In DNA, the CDR3 is TGTGCCACCAGTGATTCTCGACTAGCGGGTGCAGATACGCAGTATTTT.

This clonotype was seen only a few times. The chain has TRBV20-1 and TRBJ1-4; D gene unclear. There are 15 residues in the CDR3. CDR1 is DFQATT, CDR2 SNEGSKA, per germline (reference sequence). V was cut by 6 bases and J by 8 bases, with 22 bases left in between. The CDR3 DNA reads as TGCAGTGCCCTAGGTCTGGCAGATCGCGGAGAAAAACTGTTTTTT. This codes for CSALGLADRGEKLFF.

CDR3 bases: TGTGCCATCAGTGACCCTGTCGTCCAGACTAGCTACGAGCAGTACTTC. Translating gives CAISDPVVQTSYEQYF. This sequence joins TRBV10-3 and TRBJ2-7; D is possibly TRBD2 (6 bases). There are 16 residues in the CDR3. Germline loops: CDR1 ENHRY, CDR2 SYGVKD. The V end lost 3 bases, the J end lost 3 bases, and 18 bases lay between the germline ends.

The chain employs TRBV10-3 and TRBJ2-1, with 7 bases fitting TRBD2. This CDR3 is 15 amino acids long. The V gene end was trimmed by 3 bases and the J gene end by 2 bases; junction bases not matched to a gene: 4. Per the germline V gene, CDR1 is ENHRY and CDR2 is SYGVKD. CDR3 in amino acids: CAISEGLAAYNEQFF. The CDR3 region has the DNA TGTGCCATCAGTGAAGGTCTAGCGGCCTACAATGAGCAGTTCTTC.

This clonotype was picked up many times. V gene TRBV18 combines with J gene TRBJ2-7; 7 nucleotides line up with TRBD1. The CDR3 is 14 amino acids. In germline, CDR1 is KGHSH, CDR2 LQKENI. V dropped 3 bases and J dropped 3; count of bases not matched to a gene: 5. CDR3 residues: CASSPSPGGYEQYF. CDR3 bases: TGTGCCAGCTCACCCTCCCCAGGGGGCTACGAGCAGTACTTC.

This clonotype has a handful of counts. V gene TRBV29-1 combines with J gene TRBJ2-1; 7 nucleotides align to TRBD1. The CDR3 is 15 residues long. The germline gives CDR1 SQVTM, CDR2 ANQGSEA. Unmatched junction bases numbered 7, after V lost 0 bases and J lost 5 bases. The CDR3 bases are TGCAGCGTTGAAGATTACGACAGGGTGGACAATGAGCAGTTCTTC. Amino acids: CSVEDYDRVDNEQFF.

This clonotype came up a few times. This CDR3 is CSARTGQINEQFF. The DNA for the CDR3 is TGCAGTGCTCGGACAGGGCAAATCAATGAGCAGTTCTTC. The genes are TRBV20-1 and TRBJ2-1, with 8 bases fitting TRBD1. The CDR3 sequence is 13 residues long. CDR1 DFQATT and CDR2 SNEGSKA come from the germline V gene (reference sequence). V lost 5 bases to trimming and J lost 6 bases; unmatched junction nucleotides: 6.

The chain carries TRBV30 and TRBJ1-1; D is ambiguous. Trimming left V 0 bases short and J 3 bases short, with 11 bases between. This CDR3 contains 14 residues. Germline CDR1 reads GTSNPN; CDR2 reads SVGIG (reference sequence). CDR3 nucleotide sequence: TGTGCCTGGAGTGTATTCCCCGAGGACACTGAAGCTTTCTTT. It translates to CAWSVFPEDTEAFF.

This clonotype has a handful of counts. The chain employs TRBV20-1 and TRBJ1-1; D is undetermined. With 3 bases removed from V and 0 bases from J, the gap between germline ends came to 14 bases. The CDR3 totals 15 residues. Germline CDR1 reads DFQATT; CDR2 reads SNEGSKA (reference sequence). The CDR3 DNA is TGCAGTGCTAGCATAGTGGGAGGGATGAACACTGAAGCTTTCTTT. Translating gives CSASIVGGMNTEAFF.

This clonotype came up a few times. This sequence joins TRBV6-2 or TRBV6-3 and TRBJ2-7, with 11 bases fitting TRBD2. Germline V gene data show CDR1 as MNHEY and CDR2 as SVGEGT. This CDR3 is built from 16 residues. V gave up 6 bases and J gave up 3 bases; unmatched junction bases: 10. CDR3 sequence (DNA): TGTGCCAGCAGCCGACTAGCGGGAACAGACTTCTACGAGCAGTACTTC. Translating it yields CASSRLAGTDFYEQYF.

The chain links TRBV18 to TRBJ1-2; 7 bases map to TRBD1. The germline CDR1 and CDR2 sequences are KGHSH and LQKENI. The CDR3 spans 15 residues. Trimming removed 2 bases from V and 3 bases from J; junction bases left unmatched: 6. CDR3 coding DNA: TGTGCCAGCTCACCAATTCCAGGGGGGGACTATGGCTACACCTTC. It encodes CASSPIPGGDYGYTF.

V and J are TRBV4-2 and TRBJ2-7; a possible D gene is TRBD2 (7 bases). Germline V CDR1 and CDR2: LGHNA, YNFKEQ. The ends were cut back, 0 bases at V and 2 bases at J, with 14 bases in the middle. This CDR3 is built from 16 residues. The CDR3: CASSQDLRGAPYEQYF. The DNA of the CDR3 is TGTGCCAGCAGCCAAGATCTTCGGGGGGCTCCCTACGAGCAGTACTTC.

This clonotype has ten or more counts. J is TRBJ2-1 and V is TRBV5-5; 7 bases map to TRBD2. V lost 1 base and J lost 6; bases outside the gene matches: 1. CDR3 length: 13 residues. Germline CDR1 SGHKS, CDR2 YYEKEE (reference sequence). CDR3 sequence: CASSLPGGNEQFF. CDR3 sequence (DNA): TGTGCCAGCAGCTTGCCGGGGGGCAATGAGCAGTTCTTC.

The V and J genes are TRBV9 and TRBJ2-7; TRBD1 matches 7 bases. V trimming: 3 bases; J trimming: 4 bases; junction bases outside the gene matches: 7. CDR1 is SGDLS, CDR2 YYNGEE, per germline. The length of the CDR3 is 14 residues. CDR3 in amino acids: CASSAYDRVYEQYF. In DNA form, the CDR3 reads TGTGCCAGCAGCGCTTACGACAGGGTTTACGAGCAGTACTTC.

The rearrangement joins TRBV27 to TRBJ2-5; 7 bases are a match to TRBD1. There are 15 residues in the CDR3. Germline V gene sequence: CDR1 MNHEY, CDR2 SMNVEV (reference sequence). V lost 6 bases to trimming and J lost 1 base; unmatched junction nucleotides: 8. Here the CDR3 reads CASRPGQKAQETQYF. In nucleotides, the CDR3 is TGTGCCAGCAGGCCGGGACAGAAAGCCCAAGAGACCCAGTACTTC.

This clonotype was seen a few times. The chain recombines TRBV6-6 with TRBJ1-1; D gene unclear. Germline V gives CDR1 MNHNY, CDR2 SVGAGI (reference sequence). The length of the CDR3 is 12 residues. The V end was cut by 0 bases, the J end by 8 bases, with 7 bases between. In nucleotides, the CDR3 is TGTGCCAGCAGTTACTCGGTTTCCGAAGCTTTCTTT. As protein: CASSYSVSEAFF.

This clonotype showed up just a few times. The chain links TRBV5-1 to TRBJ1-1; D is ambiguous. Trimming shortened V by 7 bases and J by 2 bases, and 24 bases separated the two germline ends. CDR1 and CDR2 from the germline V gene are SGHRS and YFSETQ. This CDR3 is built from 17 residues. The CDR3 reads CASSESEMGEVNTEAFF. CDR3 DNA sequence: TGCGCCAGCTCCGAGAGTGAGATGGGAGAGGTTAACACTGAAGCTTTCTTT.

The chain carries TRBV29-1 and TRBJ2-3; no reliable D call. V was cut by 4 bases and J by 3 bases, with 11 bases left in between. CDR3 size: 13 residues. Germline V gene lookup returns CDR1 SQVTM and CDR2 ANQGSEA. DNA of the CDR3: TGCAGCGTTGCGGGCAGGAGAACAGATACGCAGTATTTT. This gives the protein CSVAGRRTDTQYF.

The chain joins TRBV12-3 or TRBV12-4 to TRBJ1-6; 10 bases line up with TRBD1. The CDR3 has 15 amino acids. V trimming: 8 bases; J trimming: 6 bases; junction bases outside the gene matches: 7. The CDR3: CASRTGTGVNSPLHF. Here the CDR3 DNA reads TGTGCCAGCCGTACCGGGACAGGGGTTAATTCACCCCTCCACTTT.

The J gene is TRBJ2-1, the V gene TRBV11-3; TRBD2 might be the D (5 bases). V lost 5 bases, J lost 1 base, and 15 bases lay in between. Germline V lookup: CDR1 SGHNT, CDR2 YENEEA. The CDR3 is made up of 16 amino acids. The CDR3 here is CASSPRGSDSYNEQFF. Here the CDR3 DNA reads TGTGCCAGCAGCCCCCGGGGTTCGGATTCCTACAATGAGCAGTTCTTC.

A few counts support this clonotype. This chain joins TRBV4-3 and TRBJ2-3, with 12 bases lining up with TRBD1. The germline V gene has CDR1 LGHNA and CDR2 YSLEER. The CDR3 totals 16 residues. Germline trimming cut 4 bases from V and 6 bases from J; bases unmatched to any gene: 8. The CDR3 sequence is CASSLYGDRGQDTQYF. Written as DNA, the CDR3 is TGCGCCAGCAGCCTCTACGGGGACAGGGGGCAGGATACGCAGTATTTT.

The V call is TRBV25-1, the J call TRBJ2-7; no clear D. There are 13 residues in the CDR3. Deletions cut 2 bases from V and 4 bases from J, with 9 bases between. The germline gives CDR1 MGHDK, CDR2 SYGVNS. In DNA form, the CDR3 reads TGTGCCAGCAGTGAAGTTGTAGAGTACGAGCAGTACTTC. Residues: CASSEVVEYEQYF.

The chain recombines TRBV2 with TRBJ2-2, with TRBD1 matching over 8 bases. Germline loops: CDR1 SNHLY, CDR2 FYNNEI. With 6 bases clipped from V and 5 bases from J, the junction kept 8 bases outside the gene matches. The CDR3 covers 15 residues. The CDR3 bases are TGTGCCAGCAGCCCCGGACAGGGTCGGACCGGGGAGCTGTTTTTT. It translates to CASSPGQGRTGELFF.

This clonotype was observed a few times. The chain links TRBV7-8 to TRBJ2-5; 10 nucleotides align to TRBD2. J was trimmed by 1 base and V by 5 bases; bases with no gene match: 7. The CDR3 consists of 16 residues. The germline V gene encodes CDR1 SGHVS and CDR2 FQNEAQ. CDR3 in amino acids: CASSPRASGGQETQYF. In DNA form, the CDR3 reads TGTGCCAGCAGCCCCCGGGCTAGCGGGGGCCAAGAGACCCAGTACTTC.